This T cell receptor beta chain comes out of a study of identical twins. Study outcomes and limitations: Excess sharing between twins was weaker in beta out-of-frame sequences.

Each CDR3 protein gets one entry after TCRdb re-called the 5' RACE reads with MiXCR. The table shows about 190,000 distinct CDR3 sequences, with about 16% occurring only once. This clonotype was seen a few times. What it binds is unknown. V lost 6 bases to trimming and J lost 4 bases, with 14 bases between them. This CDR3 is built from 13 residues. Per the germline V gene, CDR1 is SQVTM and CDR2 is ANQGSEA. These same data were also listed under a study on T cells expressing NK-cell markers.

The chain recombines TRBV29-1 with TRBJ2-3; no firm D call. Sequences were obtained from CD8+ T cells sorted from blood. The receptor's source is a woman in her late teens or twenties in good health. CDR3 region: CSVPVDRADTQYF. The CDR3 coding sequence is TGCAGCGTGCCTGTGGATAGGGCAGATACGCAGTATTTT.